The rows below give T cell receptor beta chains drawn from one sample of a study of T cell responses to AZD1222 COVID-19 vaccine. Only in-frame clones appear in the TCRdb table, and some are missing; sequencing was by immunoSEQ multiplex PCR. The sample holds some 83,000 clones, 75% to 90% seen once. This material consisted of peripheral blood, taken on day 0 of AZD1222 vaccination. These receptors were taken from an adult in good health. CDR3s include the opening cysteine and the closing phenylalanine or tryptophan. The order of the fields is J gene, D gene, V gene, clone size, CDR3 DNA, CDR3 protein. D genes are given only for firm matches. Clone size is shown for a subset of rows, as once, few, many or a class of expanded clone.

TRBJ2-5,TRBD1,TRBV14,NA,TGTGCCAGCAGCCCGACAGGGGTTCCCTCAGAGACCCAGTACTTC,CASSPTGVPSETQYF
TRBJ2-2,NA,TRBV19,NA,TGTGCCAGTAGTATTTTGGGCGGGGAGCTGTTTTTT,CASSILGGELFF
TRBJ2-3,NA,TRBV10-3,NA,TGTGCCATCAGTGAGTCAGGCGGGACGGACACAGATACGCAGTATTTT,CAISESGGTDTDTQYF
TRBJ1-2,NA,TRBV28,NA,TGTGCCAGCAGTTTGATTGGGCAGCCCTATGGCTACACCTTC,CASSLIGQPYGYTF
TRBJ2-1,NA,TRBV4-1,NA,TGCGCCAGCAGCCAATCCGGTAATGAGCAGTTCTTC,CASSQSGNEQFF
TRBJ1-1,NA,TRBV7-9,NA,TGTGCCAGCAGCTTAGTACTGGGGGGCGGAACTGAAGCTTTCTTT,CASSLVLGGGTEAFF
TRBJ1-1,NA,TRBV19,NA,TGTGCCAGTAGGCCCTCCACGCTAGGGACTGAAGCTTTCTTT,CASRPSTLGTEAFF
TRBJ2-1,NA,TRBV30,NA,TGTGCCTGGAGTGAACGGTCCAATGAGCAGTTCTTC,CAWSERSNEQFF
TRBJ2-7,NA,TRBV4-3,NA,TGCGCCAGCAGCCAAGATCACTCTGGGGCAACCTACGAGCAGTACTTC,CASSQDHSGATYEQYF
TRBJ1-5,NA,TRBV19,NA,TGTGCCAGTAGTAGGGATTTTGGGGGGCCGAGTCAGCCCCAGCATTTT,CASSRDFGGPSQPQHF
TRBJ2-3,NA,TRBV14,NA,TGTGCCAGCAGCTTAGTCCGTGGTGGTTGGGCAGATACGCAGTATTTT,CASSLVRGGWADTQYF
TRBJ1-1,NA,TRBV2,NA,TGTGCCGAGATGATAGGACCGGGGGTGGTGAACACTGAAGCTTTCTTT,CAEMIGPGVVNTEAFF
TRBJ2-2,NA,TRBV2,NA,TGTGCCAGCAGTGACTTCGGCGGGGAGCTGTTTTTT,CASSDFGGELFF
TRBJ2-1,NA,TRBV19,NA,TGTGCCAGTAGTATGGGAAGGGGCTACAATGAGCAGTTCTTC,CASSMGRGYNEQFF
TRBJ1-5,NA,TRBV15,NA,TGTGCCACCAGCAGAGATGTGGGGGATCAGCCCCAGCATTTT,CATSRDVGDQPQHF
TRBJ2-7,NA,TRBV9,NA,TGTGCCAGCAGCGCCCAAGGCGAGCAGTACTTC,CASSAQGEQYF
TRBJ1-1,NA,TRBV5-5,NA,TGTGCCAGCAGCCTTAGAGGTGCGGGGGCGAACACTGAAGCTTTCTTT,CASSLRGAGANTEAFF
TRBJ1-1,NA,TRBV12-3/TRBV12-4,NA,TGTGCCAGCAGTCCTATCCTAAAAGCTTTCTTT,CASSPILKAFF
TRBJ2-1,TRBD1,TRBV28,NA,TGTGCCAGCACCCGGACAGGGGCCGAGCAGTTCTTC,CASTRTGAEQFF
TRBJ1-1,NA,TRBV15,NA,TGTGCCACCAGCAAGAATTGGGGGAGTACGCGTGCCGCTGAAGCTTTCTTT,CATSKNWGSTRAAEAFF
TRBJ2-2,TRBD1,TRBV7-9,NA,TGTGCCAGCAGCCCCTGGGACAGGGCCACCGGGGAGCTGTTTTTT,CASSPWDRATGELFF
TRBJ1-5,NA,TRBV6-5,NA,TGTGCCAGCAGTTACTCGAATAGCAATCAGCCCCAGCATTTT,CASSYSNSNQPQHF
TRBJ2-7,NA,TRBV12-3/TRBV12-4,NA,TGTGCCAGCACCAATCGGTACGAGCAGTACTTC,CASTNRYEQYF
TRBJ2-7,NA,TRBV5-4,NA,TGTGCCAGCAGCTTGGGGCAGCAATCCTACGAGCAGTACTTC,CASSLGQQSYEQYF
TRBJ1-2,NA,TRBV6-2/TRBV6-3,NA,TGTGCCAGCAGTTCCACCAGGGTTAGCTACACCTTC,CASSSTRVSYTF
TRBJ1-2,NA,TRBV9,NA,TGTGCCAGCAGCGAGCAGGGGTATGGCTACACCTTC,CASSEQGYGYTF
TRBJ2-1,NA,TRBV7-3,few,TGTGCCAGCAGCTTAGAAATTGGGCTAAAGCAGTTCTTC,CASSLEIGLKQFF
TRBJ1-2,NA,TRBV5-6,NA,TGTGCCAGCAGCTTGGTGCATGGCTACACCTTC,CASSLVHGYTF
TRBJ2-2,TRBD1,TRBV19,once,TGTGCCAGTATAGGACAGGGGGTGGGCGGGGAGCTGTTTTTT,CASIGQGVGGELFF
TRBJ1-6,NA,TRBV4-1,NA,TGCGCCAGCAGCCAAGACCCCCCCGCAGGGATCTATAATTCACCCCTCCACTTT,CASSQDPPAGIYNSPLHF
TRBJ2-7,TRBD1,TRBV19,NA,TGTGCCAGTAGTAAGGGACAGGGCTACGAGCAGTACTTC,CASSKGQGYEQYF
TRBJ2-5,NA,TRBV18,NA,TGTGCCAGCTCACCAAGGGGAGAGACCCAGTACTTC,CASSPRGETQYF
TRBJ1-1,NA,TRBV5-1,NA,TGCGCCAGCAGCTTGACGGGCGGGGGCACTGAAGCTTTCTTT,CASSLTGGGTEAFF
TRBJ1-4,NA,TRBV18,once,TGTGCCAGCTCACCTTCACCGGTCAGGGGAACTAATGAAAAACTGTTTTTT,CASSPSPVRGTNEKLFF